This T cell receptor beta chain was documented in a study of cytomegalovirus exposure and HLA in healthy donors. The CDR3 has 14 amino acids. Germline V gene lookup returns CDR1 MNHEY and CDR2 SVGAGI. This PCR relied on a set of 60 Vbeta primers and 13 Jbeta primers. Here immunoSEQ multiplex PCR was the method, and the copy in TCRdb shows in-frame clones only, minus some. The record lists around 200,000 clones, of which the ten most abundant hold about 1%. V and J are TRBV6-5 and TRBJ2-5; D remains ambiguous. The assigned J gene may be wrong: the sequence end matches TRBJ2-7 better. The sequence was obtained from a woman aged 25-40 years in good health and CMV-seropositive. Material: PBMCs. CDR3: CASKNRVESYEQYF. CDR3 coding DNA: TGTGCCAGCAAAAATCGGGTCGAGTCCTACGAGCAGTACTTC.